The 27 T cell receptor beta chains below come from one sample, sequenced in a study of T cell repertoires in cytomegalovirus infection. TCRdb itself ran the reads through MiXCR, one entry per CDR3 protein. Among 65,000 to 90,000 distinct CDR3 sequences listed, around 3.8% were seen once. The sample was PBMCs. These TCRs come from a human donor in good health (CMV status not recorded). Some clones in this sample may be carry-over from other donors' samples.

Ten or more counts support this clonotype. CDR3 sequence (DNA): TGTGCCAGCAGCGCCACTCCAGGGAAGACCCAGTACTTC. Amino acids: CASSATPGKTQYF. The V and J genes are TRBV7-2 and TRBJ2-5; tentative D call: TRBD1 (5 bases). The V end was cut by 5 bases, the J end by 6 bases, with 13 bases between. CDR1 and CDR2 from the germline V gene are SGHTA and FQGNSA. This CDR3 is 13 amino acids long.

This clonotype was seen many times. The CDR3, as DNA: TGTGCCAGCAGCTTAGCCCTCACCGTTACCTATGGCTACACCTTC. Translating it yields CASSLALTVTYGYTF. The V call is TRBV7-2, the J call TRBJ1-2, with D uncertain. Per the germline V gene, CDR1 is SGHTA and CDR2 is FQGNSA. The CDR3 is made up of 15 amino acids. Trimming left V 0 bases short and J 4 bases short, with 12 bases between.

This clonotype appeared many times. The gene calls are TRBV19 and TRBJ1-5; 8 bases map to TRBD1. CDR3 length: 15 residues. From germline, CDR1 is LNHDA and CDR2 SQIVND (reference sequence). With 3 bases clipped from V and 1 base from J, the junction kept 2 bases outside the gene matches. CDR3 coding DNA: TGTGCCAGTAGTATCAGGGGGCCCAGCAATCAGCCCCAGCATTTT. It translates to CASSIRGPSNQPQHF.

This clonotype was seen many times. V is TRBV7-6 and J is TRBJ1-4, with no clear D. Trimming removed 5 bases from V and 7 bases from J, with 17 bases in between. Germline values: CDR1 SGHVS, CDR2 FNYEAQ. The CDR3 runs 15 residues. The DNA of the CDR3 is TGTGCCAGCAGCGCTACCCTTCGGGCGGGTGAAAAACTGTTTTTT. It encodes CASSATLRAGEKLFF.

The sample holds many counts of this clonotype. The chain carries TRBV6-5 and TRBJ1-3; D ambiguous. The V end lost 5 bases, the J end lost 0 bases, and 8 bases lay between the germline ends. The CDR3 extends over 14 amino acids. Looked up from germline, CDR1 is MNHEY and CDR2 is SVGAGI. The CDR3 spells CASSITASGNTIYF. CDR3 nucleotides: TGTGCCAGCAGTATAACGGCCTCTGGAAACACCATATATTTT.

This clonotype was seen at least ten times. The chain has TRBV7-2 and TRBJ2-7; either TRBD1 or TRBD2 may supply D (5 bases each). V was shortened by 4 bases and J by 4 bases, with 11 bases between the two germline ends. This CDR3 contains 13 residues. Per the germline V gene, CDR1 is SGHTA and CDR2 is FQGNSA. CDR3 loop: CASSSRDAYEQYF. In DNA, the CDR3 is TGTGCCAGCAGCTCCCGGGACGCTTACGAGCAGTACTTC.

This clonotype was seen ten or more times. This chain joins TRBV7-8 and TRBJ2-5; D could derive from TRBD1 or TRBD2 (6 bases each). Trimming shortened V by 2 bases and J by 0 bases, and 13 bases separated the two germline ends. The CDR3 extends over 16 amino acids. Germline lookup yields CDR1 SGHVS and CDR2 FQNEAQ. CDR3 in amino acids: CASSLRGLSYQETQYF. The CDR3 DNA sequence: TGTGCCAGCAGCTTACGGGGGCTTTCGTACCAAGAGACCCAGTACTTC. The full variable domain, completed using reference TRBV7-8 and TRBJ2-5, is GAGVSQSPRYKVAKRGQDVALRCDPISGHVSLFWYQQALGQGPEFLTYFQNEAQLDKSGLPSDRFFAERPEGSVSTLKIQRTQQEDSAVYLCASSLRGLSYQETQYFGPGTRLLVL.

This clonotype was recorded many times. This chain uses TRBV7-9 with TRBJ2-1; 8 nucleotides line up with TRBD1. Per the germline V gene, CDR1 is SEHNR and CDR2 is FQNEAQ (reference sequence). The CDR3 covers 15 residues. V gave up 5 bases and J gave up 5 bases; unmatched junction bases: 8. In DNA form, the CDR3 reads TGTGCCAGCAGCCCCCCGGGACAGGACAACAATGAGCAGTTCTTC. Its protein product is CASSPPGQDNNEQFF.

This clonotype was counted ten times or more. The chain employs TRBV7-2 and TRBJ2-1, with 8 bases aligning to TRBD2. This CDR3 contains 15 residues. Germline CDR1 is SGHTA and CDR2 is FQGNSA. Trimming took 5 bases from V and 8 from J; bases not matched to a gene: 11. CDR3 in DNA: TGTGCCAGCAGCCCCATAGCGGGACACACCGATGAGCAGTTCTTC. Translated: CASSPIAGHTDEQFF. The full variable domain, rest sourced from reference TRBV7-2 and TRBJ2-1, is GAGVSQSPSNKVTEKGKDVELRCDPISGHTALYWYRQSLGQGLEFLIYFQGNSAPDKSGLPSDRFSAERTGGSVSTLTIQRTQQEDSAVYLCASSPIAGHTDEQFFGPGTRLTVL.

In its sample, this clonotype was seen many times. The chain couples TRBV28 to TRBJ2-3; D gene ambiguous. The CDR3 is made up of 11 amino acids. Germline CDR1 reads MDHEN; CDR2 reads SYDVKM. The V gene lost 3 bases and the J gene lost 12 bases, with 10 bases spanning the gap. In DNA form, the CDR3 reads TGTGCCAGCAGTTTTGAAGGACCTCAGTATTTT. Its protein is CASSFEGPQYF.

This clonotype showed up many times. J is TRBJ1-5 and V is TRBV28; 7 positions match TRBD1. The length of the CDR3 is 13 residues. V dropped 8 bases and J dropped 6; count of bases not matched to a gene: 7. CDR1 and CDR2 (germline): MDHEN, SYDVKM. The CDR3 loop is CASYLQGGQPQHF. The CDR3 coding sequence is TGTGCCAGCTATCTTCAGGGGGGTCAGCCCCAGCATTTT.

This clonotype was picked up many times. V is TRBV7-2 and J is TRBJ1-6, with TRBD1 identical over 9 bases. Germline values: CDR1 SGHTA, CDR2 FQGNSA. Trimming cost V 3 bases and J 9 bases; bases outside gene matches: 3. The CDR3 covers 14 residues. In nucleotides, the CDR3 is TGTGCCAGCAGCTTCCGGGACAGGGCTTCACCCCTCCACTTT. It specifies CASSFRDRASPLHF. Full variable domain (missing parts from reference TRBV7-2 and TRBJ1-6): GAGVSQSPSNKVTEKGKDVELRCDPISGHTALYWYRQSLGQGLEFLIYFQGNSAPDKSGLPSDRFSAERTGGSVSTLTIQRTQQEDSAVYLCASSFRDRASPLHFGNGTRLTVT.

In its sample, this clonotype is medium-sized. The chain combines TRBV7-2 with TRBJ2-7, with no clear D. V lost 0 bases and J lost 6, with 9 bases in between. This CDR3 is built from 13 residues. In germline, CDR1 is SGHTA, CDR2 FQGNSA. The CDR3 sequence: CASSLARRSEQYF. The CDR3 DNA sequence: TGTGCCAGCAGCTTAGCGCGTAGGAGCGAGCAGTACTTC.

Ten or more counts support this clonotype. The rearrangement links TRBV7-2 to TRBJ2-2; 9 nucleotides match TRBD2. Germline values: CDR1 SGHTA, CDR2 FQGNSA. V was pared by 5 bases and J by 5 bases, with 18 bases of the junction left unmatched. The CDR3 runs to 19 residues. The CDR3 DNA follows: TGTGCCAGCAGCCCCCCCCCCCGACTAGCGGAACTTTCAACCGGGGAGCTGTTTTTT. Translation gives CASSPPPRLAELSTGELFF.

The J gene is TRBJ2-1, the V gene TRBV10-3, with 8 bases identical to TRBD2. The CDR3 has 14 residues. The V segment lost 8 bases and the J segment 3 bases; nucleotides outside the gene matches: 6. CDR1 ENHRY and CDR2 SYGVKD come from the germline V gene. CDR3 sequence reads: CAIGREDFYNEQFF. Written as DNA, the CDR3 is TGTGCCATCGGGCGGGAGGATTTCTACAATGAGCAGTTCTTC.

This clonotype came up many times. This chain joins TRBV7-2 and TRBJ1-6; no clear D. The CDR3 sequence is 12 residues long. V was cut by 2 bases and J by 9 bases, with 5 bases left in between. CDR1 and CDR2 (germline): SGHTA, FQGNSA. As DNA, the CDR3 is TGTGCCAGCAGCTTATCTGTTTCACCCCTCCACTTT. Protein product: CASSLSVSPLHF.

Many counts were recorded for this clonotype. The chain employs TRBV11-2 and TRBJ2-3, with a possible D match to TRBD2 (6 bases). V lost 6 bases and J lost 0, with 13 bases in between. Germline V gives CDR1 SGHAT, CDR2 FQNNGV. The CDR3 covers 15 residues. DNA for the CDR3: TGTGCCAGCAGGTGGGGGGAGCGAAGCACAGATACGCAGTATTTT. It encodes CASRWGERSTDTQYF.

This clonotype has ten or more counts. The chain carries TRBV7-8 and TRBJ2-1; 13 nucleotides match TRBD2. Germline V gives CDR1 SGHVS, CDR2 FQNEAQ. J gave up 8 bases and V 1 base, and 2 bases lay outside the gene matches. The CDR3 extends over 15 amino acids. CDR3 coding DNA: TGTGCCAGCAGCTTAGGACTAGCGGGAGGTTATGAGCAGTTCTTC. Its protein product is CASSLGLAGGYEQFF.

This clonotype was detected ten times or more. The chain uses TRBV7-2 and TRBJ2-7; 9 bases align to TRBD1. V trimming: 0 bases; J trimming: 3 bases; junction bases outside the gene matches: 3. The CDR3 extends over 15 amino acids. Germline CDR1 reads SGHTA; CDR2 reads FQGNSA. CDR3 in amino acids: CASSLARGQGYEQYF. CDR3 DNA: TGTGCCAGCAGCTTAGCGCGGGGACAGGGCTACGAGCAGTACTTC.

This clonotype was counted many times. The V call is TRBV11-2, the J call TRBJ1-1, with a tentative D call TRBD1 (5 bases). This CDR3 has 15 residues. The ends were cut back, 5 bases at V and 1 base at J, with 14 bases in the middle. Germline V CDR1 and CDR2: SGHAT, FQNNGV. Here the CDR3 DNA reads TGTGCCAGCAGCCCTAGGGGACTCCAGAACACTGAAGCTTTCTTT. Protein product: CASSPRGLQNTEAFF.

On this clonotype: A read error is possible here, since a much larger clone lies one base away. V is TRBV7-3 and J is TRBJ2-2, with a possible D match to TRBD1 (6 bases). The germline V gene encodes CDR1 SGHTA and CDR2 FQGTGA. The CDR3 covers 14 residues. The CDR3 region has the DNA TGTACCAGCAGCTCCCTAGGGGGCACCGGGGAGCTGTTTTTT. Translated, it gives CTSSSLGGTGELFF.

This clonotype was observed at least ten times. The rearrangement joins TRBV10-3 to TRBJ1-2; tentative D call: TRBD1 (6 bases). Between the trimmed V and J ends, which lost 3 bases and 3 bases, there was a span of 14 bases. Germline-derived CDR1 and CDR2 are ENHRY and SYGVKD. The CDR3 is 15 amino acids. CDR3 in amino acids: CAISEAPQGDYGYTF. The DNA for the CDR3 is TGTGCCATCAGTGAAGCACCACAGGGTGACTATGGCTACACCTTC.

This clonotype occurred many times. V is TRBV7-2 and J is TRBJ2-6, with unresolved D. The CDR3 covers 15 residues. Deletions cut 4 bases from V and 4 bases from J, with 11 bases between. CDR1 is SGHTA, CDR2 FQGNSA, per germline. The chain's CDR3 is CASSSPLPGANVLTF. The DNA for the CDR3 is TGTGCCAGCAGCTCCCCGTTGCCCGGGGCCAACGTCCTGACTTTC.

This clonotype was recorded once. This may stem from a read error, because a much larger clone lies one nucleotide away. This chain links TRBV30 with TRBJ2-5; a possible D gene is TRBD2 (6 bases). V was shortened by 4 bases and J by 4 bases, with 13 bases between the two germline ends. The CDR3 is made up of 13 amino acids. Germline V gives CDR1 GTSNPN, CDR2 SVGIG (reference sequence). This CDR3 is CAWIPGDRETQYF. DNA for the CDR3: TGTGCCTGGATACCGGGGGATCGAGAGACCCAGTACTTC. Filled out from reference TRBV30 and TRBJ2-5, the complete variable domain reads SQTIHQWPATLVQPVGSPLSLECTVEGTSNPNLYWYRQAAGRGLQLLFYSVGIGQISSEVPQNLSASRPQDRQFILSSKKLLLSDSGFYLCAWIPGDRETQYFGPGTRLLVL.

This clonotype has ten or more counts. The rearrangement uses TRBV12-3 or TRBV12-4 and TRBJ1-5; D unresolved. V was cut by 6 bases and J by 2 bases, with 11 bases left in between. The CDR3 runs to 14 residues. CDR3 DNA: TGTGCCAGCAGCTTACGGTTTGGCAATCAGCCCCAGCATTTT. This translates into CASSLRFGNQPQHF.

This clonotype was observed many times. CDR3 amino acids: CASTGPADTQYF. CDR3 nucleotides: TGTGCCAGCACCGGACCGGCAGATACGCAGTATTTT. The genes are TRBV7-9 and TRBJ2-3, with D hard to call. Germline CDR1 and CDR2: SEHNR and FQNEAQ (reference sequence). The CDR3 is made up of 12 amino acids. V was clipped by 7 bases and J by 4 bases, with 9 bases between them.

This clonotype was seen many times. The CDR3 DNA sequence: TGTGCCAGCAGCTTGCAGGGGGCTATGAACACTGAAGCTTTCTTT. Translated, it gives CASSLQGAMNTEAFF. This chain links TRBV7-8 with TRBJ1-1, with 8 bases lining up with TRBD1. The ends lost 3 bases at V and 0 bases at J; junction bases unmatched: 3. CDR1 and CDR2 (germline): SGHVS, FQNEAQ. The CDR3 extends over 15 amino acids.